This TCR beta chain comes out of a study of long-term antiretroviral therapy in people with HIV. V lost 4 bases and J lost 1, with 7 bases in between. Germline CDR1 and CDR2: SNHLY and FYNNEI. This CDR3 is 13 amino acids long. Study-wide results and caveats: Information on adherence to ART, viral resistance or therapy changes was unavailable.

This clone was observed a few times. As yet, its antigen is unknown. At survey level, the immunoSEQ assay was run in its v3.0 version. Repertoires were generated with immunoSEQ multiplex PCR, while TCRdb's copy carries only in-frame clones and drops some. The data hold about 20,000 clones, with over 70% observed a single time. The chain links TRBV2 to TRBJ1-1, with no clear D. This clonotype was sampled from a woman aged 25 to 45 with HIV. The sample was unsorted PBMCs, taken 2.9 years after starting antiretroviral therapy. The CDR3 reads CASSVVENTEAFF. DNA of the CDR3: TGTGCCAGCAGTGTGGTGGAGAACACTGAAGCTTTCTTT.